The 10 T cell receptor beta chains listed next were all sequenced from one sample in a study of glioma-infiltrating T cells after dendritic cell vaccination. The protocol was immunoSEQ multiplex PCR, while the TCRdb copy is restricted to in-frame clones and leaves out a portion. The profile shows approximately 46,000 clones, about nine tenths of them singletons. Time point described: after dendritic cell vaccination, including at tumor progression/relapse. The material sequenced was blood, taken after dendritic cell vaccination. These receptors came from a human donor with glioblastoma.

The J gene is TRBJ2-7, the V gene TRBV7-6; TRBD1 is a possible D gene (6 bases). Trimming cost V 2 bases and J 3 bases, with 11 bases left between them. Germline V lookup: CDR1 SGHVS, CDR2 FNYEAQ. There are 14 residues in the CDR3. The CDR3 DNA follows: TGTGCCAGCAGCTTAAACGCACAGGGCTACGAGCAGTACTTC. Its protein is CASSLNAQGYEQYF.

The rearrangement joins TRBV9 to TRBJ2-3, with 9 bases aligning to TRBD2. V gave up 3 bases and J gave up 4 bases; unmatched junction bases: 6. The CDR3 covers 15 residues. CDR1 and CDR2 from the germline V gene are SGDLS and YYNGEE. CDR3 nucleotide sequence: TGTGCCAGCAGCGAGGGACTAGCAATCTCAGATACGCAGTATTTT. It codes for CASSEGLAISDTQYF.

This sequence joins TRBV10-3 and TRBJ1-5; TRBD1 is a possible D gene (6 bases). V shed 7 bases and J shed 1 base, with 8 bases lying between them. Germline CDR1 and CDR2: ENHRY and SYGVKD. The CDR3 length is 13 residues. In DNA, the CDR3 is TGTGCCATCAATGGACAGAGCAATCAGCCCCAGCATTTT. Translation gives CAINGQSNQPQHF.

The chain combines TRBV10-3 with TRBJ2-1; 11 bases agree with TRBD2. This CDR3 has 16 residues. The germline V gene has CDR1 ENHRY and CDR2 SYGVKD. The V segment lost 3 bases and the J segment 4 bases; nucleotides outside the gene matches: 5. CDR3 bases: TGTGCCATCAGTGAAACCGGGACTAGCGGATACAATGAGCAGTTCTTC. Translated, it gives CAISETGTSGYNEQFF.

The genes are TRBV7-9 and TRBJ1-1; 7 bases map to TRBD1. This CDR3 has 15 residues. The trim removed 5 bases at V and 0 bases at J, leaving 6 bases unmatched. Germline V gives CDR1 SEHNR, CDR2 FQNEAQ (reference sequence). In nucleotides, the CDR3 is TGTGCCAGCAGCAGCGACAGGGTAATGAACACTGAAGCTTTCTTT. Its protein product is CASSSDRVMNTEAFF.

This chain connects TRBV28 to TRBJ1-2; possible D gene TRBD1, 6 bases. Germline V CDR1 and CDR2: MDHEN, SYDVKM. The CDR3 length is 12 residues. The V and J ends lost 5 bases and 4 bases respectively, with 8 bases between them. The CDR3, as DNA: TGTGCCAGCAGTCACAGGGTCTATGGCTACACCTTC. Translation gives CASSHRVYGYTF.

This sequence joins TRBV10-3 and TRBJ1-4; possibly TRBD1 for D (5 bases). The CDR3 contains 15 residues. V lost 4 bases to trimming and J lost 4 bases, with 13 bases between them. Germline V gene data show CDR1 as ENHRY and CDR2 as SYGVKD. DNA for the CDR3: TGTGCCATCAGTGGCGCGGGGCAGGATAATGAAAAACTGTTTTTT. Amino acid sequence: CAISGAGQDNEKLFF.

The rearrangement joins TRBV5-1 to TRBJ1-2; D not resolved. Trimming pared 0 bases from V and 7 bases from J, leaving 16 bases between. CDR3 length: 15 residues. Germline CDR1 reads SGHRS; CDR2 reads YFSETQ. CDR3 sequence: CASSLAGERGSGYTF. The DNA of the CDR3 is TGCGCCAGCAGCTTGGCCGGGGAACGGGGAAGTGGCTACACCTTC.

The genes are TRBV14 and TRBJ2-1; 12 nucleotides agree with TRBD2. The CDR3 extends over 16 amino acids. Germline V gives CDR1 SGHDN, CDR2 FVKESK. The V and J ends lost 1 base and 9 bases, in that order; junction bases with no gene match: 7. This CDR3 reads CASSQVRLAGEREQFF. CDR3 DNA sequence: TGTGCCAGCAGCCAAGTCAGACTAGCGGGAGAACGTGAGCAGTTCTTC. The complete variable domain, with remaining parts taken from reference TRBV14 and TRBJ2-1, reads EAGVTQFPSHSVIEKGQTVTLRCDPISGHDNLYWYRRVMGKEIKFLLHFVKESKQDESGMPNNRFLAERTGGTYSTLKVQPAELEDSGVYFCASSQVRLAGEREQFFGPGTRLTVL.

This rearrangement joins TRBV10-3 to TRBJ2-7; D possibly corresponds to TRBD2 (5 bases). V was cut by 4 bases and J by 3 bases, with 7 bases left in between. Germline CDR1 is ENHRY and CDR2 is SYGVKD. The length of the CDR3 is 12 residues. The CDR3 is CAISVGDYEQYF. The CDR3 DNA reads TGTGCCATCAGTGTCGGGGACTACGAGCAGTACTTC.